A single sample is the source of the 32 T cell receptor beta chains below, sequenced in a study of blood T cell repertoires in COVID-19. Sequencing used immunoSEQ multiplex PCR; TCRdb keeps in-frame clones, though not all of them. The sample has fewer than 350,000 clones, around 81% seen once; the top ten hold around 3%. The sequenced sample consisted of peripheral blood. These TCRs come from a woman aged 55-69 years with active or convalescent COVID-19.

The rearrangement links TRBV19 to TRBJ2-1, with 8 positions matching TRBD2. Germline V lookup: CDR1 LNHDA, CDR2 SQIVND (reference sequence). The V segment lost 5 bases and the J segment 8 bases; nucleotides outside the gene matches: 35. The CDR3 contains 23 residues. The CDR3 sequence: CASSVKDSDEIWSGGLVLHEQFF. CDR3 DNA sequence: TGTGCCAGTAGTGTAAAAGACTCTGACGAGATTTGGTCTGGGGGACTAGTCCTTCATGAGCAGTTCTTC.

The V call is TRBV24-1, the J call TRBJ2-2, with D hard to call. The germline V gene has CDR1 KGHDR and CDR2 SFDVKD. CDR3 length: 15 residues. With 3 bases removed from V and 1 base from J, the gap between germline ends came to 8 bases. The DNA for the CDR3 is TGTGCCACCAGTGATCCAGTGCTGAACACCGGGGAGCTGTTTTTT. It is translated as CATSDPVLNTGELFF.

The J gene is TRBJ1-5, the V gene TRBV6-5; D call uncertain. Germline CDR1 is MNHEY and CDR2 is SVGAGI. V lost 2 bases to trimming and J lost 4 bases, with 12 bases between them. The length of the CDR3 is 15 residues. The CDR3 coding sequence is TGTGCCAGCAGTTACACGGGGAAGACGAATCAGCCCCAGCATTTT. It codes for CASSYTGKTNQPQHF.

CDR3 in DNA: TGTGCCAGCAGTTATCGGCGGGACAGGGATCGTGGCTACACCTTC. Translated: CASSYRRDRDRGYTF. The chain uses TRBV6-2 or TRBV6-3 and TRBJ1-2, with TRBD1 identical over 9 bases. The V and J ends lost 3 bases and 7 bases, in that order; junction bases with no gene match: 9. Germline CDR1 and CDR2: MNHEY and SVGEGT. This CDR3 region has 15 residues.

The rearrangement links TRBV4-2 to TRBJ1-2; 9 bases map to TRBD1. CDR1 and CDR2 (germline): LGHNA, YNFKEQ. J lost 4 bases, V lost 3 bases, and 12 bases had no gene match. The CDR3 loop spans 17 amino acids. The CDR3 region is CASSHEGNDRGAYGYTF. CDR3 bases: TGTGCCAGCAGCCACGAGGGTAACGACAGGGGGGCCTATGGCTACACCTTC.

This clone occurred a few times. The chain has TRBV5-1 and TRBJ2-3, with TRBD2 identical over 10 bases. Trimming took 3 bases from V and 2 from J; bases not matched to a gene: 9. CDR3 size: 17 residues. Germline V CDR1 and CDR2: SGHRS, YFSETQ. The CDR3 nucleotides are TGCGCCAGCAGCTCCCTGCGGACTAGCGGTCTCACAGATACGCAGTATTTT. Encoded protein: CASSSLRTSGLTDTQYF.

This clone was observed a single time. The V and J genes are TRBV27 and TRBJ2-3, with D perhaps matching TRBD1 (5 bases). Germline V gene lookup returns CDR1 MNHEY and CDR2 SMNVEV (reference sequence). This CDR3 contains 14 residues. The V end was cut by 4 bases, the J end by 2 bases, with 10 bases between. CDR3 DNA sequence: TGTGCCAGCAGTTGGGGCGCCTACACAGATACGCAGTATTTT. It translates to CASSWGAYTDTQYF.

This rearrangement joins TRBV4-1 to TRBJ1-1; D is undetermined. The CDR3 totals 13 residues. Trimming took 0 bases from V and 3 from J, leaving 5 bases between them. Per germline, CDR1 MGHRA and CDR2 YSYEKL. Written as DNA, the CDR3 is TGCGCCAGCAGCCAAGAGCGCTACACTGAAGCTTTCTTT. Protein product: CASSQERYTEAFF.

A single count supports this clone. The chain employs TRBV11-2 and TRBJ2-7; 10 bases agree with TRBD1. With V trimmed by 1 base and J by 6 bases, 6 bases remained unmatched. The CDR3 runs to 15 residues. The germline gives CDR1 SGHAT, CDR2 FQNNGV. The chain's CDR3 is CASSLGRTGGGEQYF. The CDR3 nucleotides read TGTGCCAGCAGCTTAGGACGGACAGGGGGAGGCGAGCAGTACTTC.

The chain combines TRBV19 with TRBJ2-7, with a weak D call TRBD2 (6 bases). The CDR3 is made up of 15 amino acids. With 0 bases removed from V and 4 bases from J, the gap between germline ends came to 13 bases. The germline V gene has CDR1 LNHDA and CDR2 SQIVND (reference sequence). CDR3 bases: TGTGCCAGTAGTATAGACCGGGACGGGACTTACGAGCAGTACTTC. It translates to CASSIDRDGTYEQYF.

The genes are TRBV19 and TRBJ2-1; D gene uncertain. V lost 1 base and J 3 bases, leaving 10 bases between the germline ends. The CDR3 is 15 residues long. The germline V gene has CDR1 LNHDA and CDR2 SQIVND (reference sequence). CDR3 protein: CASSIGPDNYNEQFF. The CDR3 DNA reads as TGTGCCAGTAGTATAGGCCCTGACAACTACAATGAGCAGTTCTTC.

This clone was seen only once. This sequence joins TRBV7-6 and TRBJ2-1; weak D call: TRBD1 (5 bases). V was clipped by 8 bases and J by 0 bases, with 14 bases between them. The germline V gene encodes CDR1 SGHVS and CDR2 FNYEAQ. The CDR3 contains 15 residues. The CDR3 nucleotides are TGTGCCAGCGCTGACAGTGGGTCCTCCTACAATGAGCAGTTCTTC. Its protein product is CASADSGSSYNEQFF. The whole variable domain, filled in from reference TRBV7-6 and TRBJ2-1, reads GAGVSQSPRYKVTKRGQDVALRCDPISGHVSLYWYRQALGQGPEFLTYFNYEAQQDKSGLPNDRFSAERPEGSISTLTIQRTEQRDSAMYRCASADSGSSYNEQFFGPGTRLTVL.

The chain is built from TRBV5-1 and TRBJ2-7, with a tentative D call TRBD1 (5 bases). Germline V gene sequence: CDR1 SGHRS, CDR2 YFSETQ. The CDR3 has 17 residues. V lost 0 bases, J lost 7 bases, and 23 bases lay in between. The CDR3: CASSLDSQDALYMEQYF. CDR3 DNA sequence: TGCGCCAGCAGCTTGGATTCACAGGATGCTCTCTATATGGAGCAGTACTTC.

The gene calls are TRBV6-2 or TRBV6-3 and TRBJ2-5; the D gene is possibly TRBD2 (6 bases). Germline CDR1 is MNHEY and CDR2 is SVGEGT. CDR3 size: 15 residues. V was cut by 2 bases and J by 5 bases, with 15 bases left in between. CDR3 region: CASSYPNRREETQYF. The CDR3 region has the DNA TGTGCCAGCAGTTACCCGAACCGACGGGAGGAGACCCAGTACTTC.

The chain uses TRBV5-1 and TRBJ1-1, with D possibly being TRBD1 (6 bases). V was shortened by 7 bases and J by 0 bases, with 10 bases between the two germline ends. This CDR3 has 13 amino acids. CDR1 is SGHRS, CDR2 YFSETQ, per germline. DNA of the CDR3: TGCGCCAGCCGGGACACCATGAACACTGAAGCTTTCTTT. It specifies CASRDTMNTEAFF.

The chain carries TRBV14 and TRBJ1-6; D is unresolved. This CDR3 has 12 amino acids. Trimming left V 1 base short and J 10 bases short, with 5 bases between. Looked up from germline, CDR1 is SGHDN and CDR2 is FVKESK. CDR3 nucleotide sequence: TGTGCCAGCAGCCAAGGGGCGTCACCCCTCCACTTT. The encoded protein is CASSQGASPLHF.

The CDR3 spells CASSQGRRRGTEAFF. CDR3 DNA: TGTGCCAGCAGTCAGGGTCGTCGAAGGGGGACTGAAGCTTTCTTT. The chain has TRBV27 and TRBJ1-1, with a weak D call TRBD1 (6 bases). The germline CDR1 and CDR2 sequences are MNHEY and SMNVEV (reference sequence). CDR3 length equals 15 residues. V was trimmed by 5 bases and J by 5 bases, leaving 18 bases between them.

This sequence joins TRBV19 and TRBJ1-2; 7 nucleotides align to TRBD1. This CDR3 region has 15 residues. J gave up 1 base and V 9 bases, and 11 bases lay outside the gene matches. The germline V gene has CDR1 LNHDA and CDR2 SQIVND (reference sequence). The CDR3 nucleotides read TGTGCCAGCCGGGACAGCACAATGAATAACTATGGCTACACCTTC. Its protein product is CASRDSTMNNYGYTF.

The rearrangement links TRBV9 to TRBJ2-7, with TRBD2 matching 9 bases. The CDR3 extends over 16 amino acids. In germline, CDR1 is SGDLS, CDR2 YYNGEE. V gave up 0 bases and J gave up 3 bases; unmatched junction bases: 7. The CDR3 region is CASSVASSGALYEQYF. Written as DNA, the CDR3 is TGTGCCAGCAGCGTAGCCTCTAGCGGGGCCCTCTACGAGCAGTACTTC.

The chain couples TRBV19 to TRBJ1-2; the D gene is possibly TRBD1 (5 bases). The germline gives CDR1 LNHDA, CDR2 SQIVND (reference sequence). The ends were cut back, 5 bases at V and 5 bases at J, with 18 bases in the middle. This CDR3 region has 15 residues. CDR3: CASSLDTLSRYGYTF. The DNA for the CDR3 is TGTGCCAGTAGTCTGGACACCTTATCTCGGTATGGCTACACCTTC.

The V and J genes are TRBV19 and TRBJ1-1; D uncertain. This CDR3 is 12 amino acids long. V lost 3 bases and J lost 4, with 6 bases in between. From germline, CDR1 is LNHDA and CDR2 SQIVND (reference sequence). The CDR3 DNA follows: TGTGCCAGTAGTATGGTCGGCACTGAAGCTTTCTTT. Its protein is CASSMVGTEAFF. The variable domain in full, with the rest retrieved from reference TRBV19 and TRBJ1-1, is DGGITQSPKYLFRKEGQNVTLSCEQNLNHDAMYWYRQDPGQGLRLIYYSQIVNDFQKGDIAEGYSVSREKKESFPLTVTSAQKNPTAFYLCASSMVGTEAFFGQGTRLTVV.

The rearrangement links TRBV7-3 to TRBJ2-1, with 12 positions matching TRBD2. The V gene end was trimmed by 5 bases and the J gene end by 0 bases; junction bases not matched to a gene: 8. Per the germline V gene, CDR1 is SGHTA and CDR2 is FQGTGA. The CDR3 has 18 residues. The CDR3 DNA reads TGTGCCAGCAGCCTAATCGGACTAGCGGGGAACTCCTACAATGAGCAGTTCTTC. Protein: CASSLIGLAGNSYNEQFF.

This sequence joins TRBV3-1 (or the pseudogene TRBV3-2) and TRBJ2-5; 8 positions agree with TRBD1. The trim removed 6 bases at V and 2 bases at J, leaving 8 bases unmatched. The CDR3 is 15 amino acids. Germline V CDR1 and CDR2: LGHDT, YNNKEL (reference sequence). Here the CDR3 reads CASRWARGLQETQYF. CDR3 nucleotides: TGTGCCAGCAGGTGGGCCAGGGGGCTTCAAGAGACCCAGTACTTC.

The V call is TRBV12-3 or TRBV12-4, the J call TRBJ1-2, with a tentative D call TRBD1 (5 bases). The CDR3 runs 12 residues. The V and J ends lost 7 bases and 4 bases respectively, with 10 bases between them. CDR3 sequence reads: CASTPGGYGYTF. The CDR3, as DNA: TGTGCCAGCACCCCCGGGGGCTATGGCTACACCTTC.

The genes are TRBV7-9 and TRBJ2-7; 9 positions agree with TRBD2. The V gene's germline CDR1 is SEHNR and CDR2 FQNEAQ (reference sequence). This CDR3 comprises 15 residues. V shed 3 bases and J 5 bases; nucleotides not matched to a gene: 8. In DNA, the CDR3 is TGTGCCAGCAGCTTGACGGCGGGGGGGCCCCACGAGCAGTACTTC. Its translation is CASSLTAGGPHEQYF.

This clone has just a few counts. The V gene is TRBV18, the J gene TRBJ1-2, with TRBD1 matching 8 bases. The V gene's germline CDR1 is KGHSH and CDR2 LQKENI. This CDR3 is 15 amino acids long. V lost 0 bases, J lost 8 bases, and 8 bases stayed unmatched. DNA of the CDR3: TGTGCCAGCTCACCACCGGGACAGGTTCGAGGGGGCTACACCTTC. This sequence encodes CASSPPGQVRGGYTF.

The chain joins TRBV7-9 to TRBJ2-3, with no clear D. Germline V gene lookup returns CDR1 SEHNR and CDR2 FQNEAQ (reference sequence). Trimming shortened V by 0 bases and J by 4 bases, and 8 bases separated the two germline ends. The CDR3 has 14 residues. The CDR3 region has the DNA TGTGCCAGCAGCTTAGCCAGTTACGCAGATACGCAGTATTTT. Its protein product is CASSLASYADTQYF.

This clone was counted a few times. The gene calls are TRBV28 and TRBJ2-5, with 8 nucleotides matching TRBD2. V dropped 1 base and J dropped 5; count of bases not matched to a gene: 9. Germline assignment: CDR1 MDHEN and CDR2 SYDVKM. CDR3 length equals 16 residues. CDR3 coding DNA: TGTGCCAGCAGTTTATTCGGGGGGGGTCATAGTGAGACCCAGTACTTC. It is translated as CASSLFGGGHSETQYF.

The V gene is TRBV3-1 (or the pseudogene TRBV3-2), the J gene TRBJ2-1, with 11 bases matching TRBD2. Per the germline V gene, CDR1 is LGHDT and CDR2 is YNNKEL (reference sequence). This CDR3 region has 16 residues. Unmatched junction bases numbered 6, after V lost 4 bases and J lost 4 bases. CDR3: CASSRSGTSGYNEQFF. CDR3 bases: TGTGCCAGCAGCCGATCCGGGACTAGCGGTTACAATGAGCAGTTCTTC.

The rearrangement links TRBV7-2 to TRBJ2-5; a weak D match, TRBD1 (6 bases). V was clipped by 1 base and J by 4 bases, with 16 bases between them. This CDR3 contains 16 residues. The germline V gene has CDR1 SGHTA and CDR2 FQGNSA. This CDR3 reads CASSLEGWIRGETQYF. The DNA of the CDR3 is TGTGCCAGCAGCTTAGAGGGCTGGATCAGGGGAGAGACCCAGTACTTC. Together with reference TRBV7-2 and TRBJ2-5, the CDR3 gives the full variable domain: GAGVSQSPSNKVTEKGKDVELRCDPISGHTALYWYRQSLGQGLEFLIYFQGNSAPDKSGLPSDRFSAERTGGSVSTLTIQRTQQEDSAVYLCASSLEGWIRGETQYFGPGTRLLVL.

The J gene is TRBJ2-5, the V gene TRBV6-2 or TRBV6-3; 8 bases match TRBD2. V shed 0 bases and J 11 bases; nucleotides not matched to a gene: 11. Germline values: CDR1 MNHEY, CDR2 SVGEGT. This CDR3 comprises 15 residues. As DNA, the CDR3 is TGTGCCAGCAGTTACTCGATCAGTAGCGGGGCAATGCAGTACTTC. Its protein product is CASSYSISSGAMQYF.

V usage is TRBV7-3 and J usage is TRBJ2-2; 14 nucleotides agree with TRBD2. The V segment lost 5 bases and the J segment 4 bases; nucleotides outside the gene matches: 12. The CDR3 runs to 19 residues. The germline V gene encodes CDR1 SGHTA and CDR2 FQGTGA. The CDR3, as DNA: TGTGCCAGCAGCCCCCGACCGACTAGCGGGGGGGCGGCCACCGGGGAGCTGTTTTTT. It yields the protein CASSPRPTSGGAATGELFF.